A selection of T cell receptor beta chains follows, all from one sample in a study of Ad26.COV2.S vaccination and SARS-CoV-2 variants. Profiling relied on immunoSEQ multiplex PCR, and the TCRdb table lists in-frame clones only, not all of them. Among about 680,000 clones listed, about 90% were seen once. The sequences come from peripheral blood, collected in a trial of Ad26.COV2.S vaccine versus placebo. The source is a person between 18 and 59 years old who received the Ad26.COV2.S COVID-19 vaccine or a placebo. CDR3s include the opening cysteine and the closing phenylalanine or tryptophan.

V	J	CDR3
TRBV20-1	TRBJ1-5	CSASSADRENQPQHF
TRBV29-1	TRBJ1-1	CSVERQGDTEAFF
TRBV3-1/TRBV3-2	TRBJ2-1	CASSPDGGQSYNEQFF
TRBV6-5	TRBJ1-3	CASSYSAGRGNTIYF
TRBV6-5	TRBJ2-1	CASRGRTYNEQFF
TRBV5-1	TRBJ2-5	CASSFTSGGGETQYF
TRBV6-5	TRBJ2-7	CATWGTGLPPREQYF
TRBV27	TRBJ2-3	CASSFTLSDTQYF
TRBV7-6	TRBJ2-2	CASSLVQATGELFF
TRBV30	TRBJ2-1	CAWSETGFHYNEQFF
TRBV5-5	TRBJ2-1	CASSLDGGPSSYNEQFF
TRBV10-2	TRBJ2-1	CASYEREVGEQFF
TRBV12-3/TRBV12-4	TRBJ2-3	CASSLTTTDTQYF
TRBV6-5	TRBJ2-5	CASSWVRGETQYF
TRBV5-1	TRBJ2-2	CASSSRPTSGGLTGELFF
TRBV9	TRBJ2-1	CASSVGLPWIYNEQFF
TRBV5-1	TRBJ2-7	CASSLVGSFSYEQYF
TRBV30	TRBJ1-5	CAWTPGQGNQPQHF
TRBV7-3	TRBJ1-1	CASSSRGLNTEAFF
TRBV13	TRBJ2-5	CASSLAGGRQETQYF
TRBV6-5	TRBJ2-7	CASSYSTGYEQYF
TRBV6-5	TRBJ1-2	CASRTRESSYGYTF
TRBV19	TRBJ1-1	CASSIMGADTEAFF
TRBV10-2	TRBJ2-7	CASRNFGLAGSSYEQYF
TRBV10-3	TRBJ2-1	CAISELAGGPLNEQFF
TRBV30	TRBJ2-5	CAWKDFGETQYF
TRBV21-1	TRBJ2-1	CASSKGLANEQFF
TRBV2	TRBJ2-1	CASRTERESYNEQFF
TRBV29-1	TRBJ2-1	CSVGRSDNEQFF
TRBV20-1	TRBJ1-1	CSAGNTEAFF
TRBV29-1	TRBJ2-7	CSVGLEGMQYF
TRBV24-1	TRBJ2-1	CATSVPPLDEQFF
TRBV5-8	TRBJ2-7	CASSKGLAGRSYEQYF
TRBV6-1	TRBJ1-2	CASSEAPPSSTGNYGYTF
TRBV5-1	TRBJ2-3	CASRLQGGTDTQYF
TRBV6-5	TRBJ2-5	CASSYSRGETQYF
TRBV27	TRBJ2-1	CASSFGGTIHNEQFF
TRBV7-2	TRBJ2-7	CASRPGTGGREQYF
TRBV7-9	TRBJ2-1	CASSLRDRDNEQFF
TRBV5-6	TRBJ2-2	CASGGTGISSTGELFF
TRBV11-2	TRBJ1-2	CASSLDRTYGYTF
TRBV30	TRBJ2-3	CASQQTGSSTDTQYF
TRBV5-1	TRBJ1-3	CASTLDGGSGNTIYF